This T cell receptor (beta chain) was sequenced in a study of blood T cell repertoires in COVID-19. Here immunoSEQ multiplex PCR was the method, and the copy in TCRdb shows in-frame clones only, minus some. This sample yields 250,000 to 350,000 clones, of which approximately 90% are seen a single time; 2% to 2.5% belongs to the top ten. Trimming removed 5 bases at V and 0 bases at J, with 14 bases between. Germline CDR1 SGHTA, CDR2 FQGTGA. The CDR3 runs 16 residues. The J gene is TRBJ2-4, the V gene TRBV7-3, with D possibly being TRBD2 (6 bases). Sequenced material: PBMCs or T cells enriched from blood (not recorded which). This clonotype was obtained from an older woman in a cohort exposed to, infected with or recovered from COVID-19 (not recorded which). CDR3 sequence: CASSPGLVGAKNIQYF. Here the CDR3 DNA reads TGTGCCAGCAGCCCGGGACTGGTGGGAGCCAAAAACATTCAGTACTTC.